Described below is a single TCR beta chain sequence and its context. Its antigen is still unknown. Base qualities were left out, and no much larger clone turns up one base away. The donors were healthy, HIV-negative adults who had no recently reported acute infections or vaccinations. All donors were Caucasian adults living in Nashville, Tennessee, USA. CD4+ T cells were enriched by magnetic negative selection, after which naive cells were positively selected on CD45RA and the negative fraction was taken as the memory subset. After blood collection by leukapheresis, PBMCs were isolated using Ficoll-Histopaque density gradient centrifugation and then cryopreserved in the vapor phase of liquid nitrogen. Analytical flow cytometry was used to check the purity and quantity of each magnetically sorted T cell population. Genomic DNA was isolated from each sorted fraction and quantified by UV absorbance on a Nanodrop 2000c.

TCR CDR3 regions were amplified from genomic DNA by multiplex PCR using the deep immunoSEQ assay. For each cell subset, the extracted genomic DNA was distributed evenly across all wells of several immunoSEQ 96-well plates, and each plate served as one replicate. For sorted subsets, each replicate PCR was loaded with about 0.2 ug genomic DNA, equivalent to 25,000 to 35,000 T cell genomes. The purified libraries were quantified using a Qubit 3.0 fluorometer, sized with a Bioanalyzer 2100, and then quantified again using the KAPA Library Quantification kit. Each immunoSEQ 96-well plate was sequenced on its own single-read 150-cycle Illumina NextSeq 550 flow cell. As for how the authors treated the data: Because the immunoSEQ output held only junctional sequences and lacked quality scores, the filtering could not match the filtering applied to full-length reads. Sequences were annotated with PyIR, a Python wrapper for IgBLAST v1.9, and V/J genes and CDR3 were assigned using IMGT germline references. Reads with weak V/J assignments (E-value above 1e-6), missing CDR3, stop codons, out-of-frame junctions, or ambiguous translated residues were removed. A V3J clonotype was defined by an identical inferred V gene, J gene, and CDR3 amino acid sequence. The percentage overlap between two repertoires was calculated by dividing the number of shared unique clonotypes by the size of the smaller repertoire. RTK rarefaction, the Chao1 estimator, and Recon v2.1 estimates of unobserved clonotypes were used to assess repertoire richness. Generation probabilities for all TCRbeta clonotypes obtained by the gDNA method from several donors were computed using OLGA. What TCRdb holds here is the immuneACCESS table cut down to in-frame rearrangements. Part of the clones is not present; checked against another copy, under half of the missing clones reflect an unresolved V gene, and the others are unexplained. V, J and clone size are taken as reported in that table, and D and trimming were inferred from the DNA itself. The sample profile shows some 550,000 clones; more than 95% of them were found once. 0.057% of the sample lies in the top ten.

At the junction V is shortened by 5 bases and J by 5 bases, with 15 bases in between. CDR1 is given as KGHSH and CDR2 as LQKENI, both from the germline V gene. The CDR3 runs 15 residues from the cysteine to the phenylalanine. Just the 45-base CDR3 DNA is kept, in frame starting at base 1. These data belong to a study of shared clonotypes between healthy human individuals (dated by TCRdb to between 2020 and 2021). For context, the study as a whole: The cohort comprised a couple of women and three men aged 18 to 49 years. For each donor, three plates each were used for CD4 naive and CD4 memory, two plates were used for CD8 naive, and one plate was used for CD8 memory. Blood TCR repertoires of four to six healthy adults were deeply sequenced to estimate repertoire size and the extent of clonotype sharing between individuals. To increase sequencing depth and limit assay-specific biases, different laboratories used diverse techniques to prepare libraries and sequence TCR repertoires. Leukapheresis yielded between about 0.85 and 10 billion PBMCs per donor. Results the study describes overall, beyond this receptor: Pairwise subsampling led to the expectation that sequencing depth would affect the degree of clonotype sharing among donors. Sharing across a few donors was observed for approximately 5% of naive CD4, less than 4% of naive CD8, 2.3% of memory CD4, and less than 0.45% of memory CD8 clonotypes. The small number of donors limited the genetic and exposure-history diversity represented. Rarefaction of sorted-subset datasets indicated incomplete sequencing despite the large sequencing depth. Sampling was restricted to blood, and TCR repertoires in tissues likely differ from the TCR repertoires found in blood. Naive subsets generally had larger estimated clonotype richness than memory subsets. Clonotypes shared by all four sorted-subset donors showed higher generation probabilities than non-shared clonotypes.

This TCR was recovered from a woman in her 30s in good health. The chain links TRBV18 with TRBJ1-4; possibly the D gene is TRBD1, per 6 matching bases. Sequencing input: naive CD4+ T cells sorted from blood. The cell subset or site label for this specimen denotes: CD45RA+ positively selected. The CDR3 amino acid sequence is: CASSGGAGANEKLFF. The sequenced DNA: TGTGCCAGCTCAGGGGGCGCCGGGGCAAATGAAAAACTGTTTTTT.